What follows are 5 T cell receptor beta chains derived from one specimen sequenced in a study of CD8 T cells in Susac syndrome. RNA in amounts of about 0.45 to 1 ug was reverse transcribed with random hexamers. TCRdb itself ran the immunoSEQ multiplex PCR reads through MiXCR, one entry per CDR3 protein. The sample contains roughly 200,000 distinct CDR3 sequences, 90% to 95% of which appear only once. The sequencing input was CD4+ T cells from PBMCs. The source is a human donor in good health.

The chain recombines TRBV30 with TRBJ1-2; 9 positions match TRBD1. J was trimmed by 10 bases and V by 1 base; bases with no gene match: 1. The CDR3 totals 11 residues. Germline V gene sequence: CDR1 GTSNPN, CDR2 SVGIG (reference sequence). The CDR3 DNA reads TGTGCCTGGAGTGACAGGGGGCACTACACCTTC. Amino acids: CAWSDRGHYTF.

This clonotype appeared once. V and J are TRBV6-1 and TRBJ2-3, with D maybe TRBD2 (6 bases). The CDR3 contains 14 residues. Germline V gene sequence: CDR1 MNHNS, CDR2 SASEGT. Deletions cut 6 bases from V and 7 bases from J, with 17 bases between. As DNA, the CDR3 is TGTGCCAGCAGACCGGGACTCCCTCTTAATACGCAGTATTTT. Its protein is CASRPGLPLNTQYF.

The chain recombines TRBV3-1 with TRBJ1-1; no clear D. In germline, CDR1 is LGHDT, CDR2 YNNKEL (reference sequence). This CDR3 has 14 amino acids. Trimming shortened V by 5 bases and J by 7 bases, and 17 bases separated the two germline ends. CDR3 protein: CASSGENSRDEAFF. CDR3 DNA sequence: TGTGCCAGCAGCGGCGAAAACTCCAGAGATGAAGCTTTCTTT.

The rearrangement uses TRBV5-1 and TRBJ2-7; 9 bases line up with TRBD1. Germline trimming cut 7 bases from V and 5 bases from J; bases unmatched to any gene: 13. The CDR3 contains 15 residues. Germline V gives CDR1 SGHRS, CDR2 YFSETQ. The DNA of the CDR3 is TGCGCCAGCCGCACAGGGGGCACTACTACTAACGAGCAGTACTTC. It is translated as CASRTGGTTTNEQYF.

The rearrangement uses TRBV9 and TRBJ1-1, with 7 bases fitting TRBD1. Trimming removed 4 bases from V and 4 bases from J; junction bases left unmatched: 10. CDR1 is SGDLS, CDR2 YYNGEE, per germline. CDR3 length: 15 residues. The CDR3 sequence is CASSSNRGGFTEAFF. In DNA, the CDR3 is TGTGCCAGCAGCTCAAACAGGGGAGGGTTCACTGAAGCTTTCTTT.